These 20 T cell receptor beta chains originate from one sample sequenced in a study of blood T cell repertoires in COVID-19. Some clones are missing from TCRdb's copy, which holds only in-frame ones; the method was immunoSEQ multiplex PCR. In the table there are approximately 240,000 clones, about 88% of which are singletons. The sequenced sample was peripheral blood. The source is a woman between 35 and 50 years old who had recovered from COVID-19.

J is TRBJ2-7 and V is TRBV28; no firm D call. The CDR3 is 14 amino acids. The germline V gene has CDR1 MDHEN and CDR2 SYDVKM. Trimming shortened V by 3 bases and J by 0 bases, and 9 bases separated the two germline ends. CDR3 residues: CASSFETSSYEQYF. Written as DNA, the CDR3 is TGTGCCAGCAGTTTCGAGACAAGCTCCTACGAGCAGTACTTC.

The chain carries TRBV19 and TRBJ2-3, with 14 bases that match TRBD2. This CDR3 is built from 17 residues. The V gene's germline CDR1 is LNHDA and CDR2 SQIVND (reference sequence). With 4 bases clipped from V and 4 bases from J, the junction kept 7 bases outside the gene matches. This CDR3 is CASSRVTSGRASDTQYF. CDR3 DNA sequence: TGTGCCAGTAGTAGGGTGACTAGCGGGAGGGCCTCAGATACGCAGTATTTT.

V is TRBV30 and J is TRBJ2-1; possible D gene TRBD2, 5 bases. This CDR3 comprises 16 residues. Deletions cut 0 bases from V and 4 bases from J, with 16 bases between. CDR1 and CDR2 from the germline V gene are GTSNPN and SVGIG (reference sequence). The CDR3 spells CAWSVPSRSFYNEQFF. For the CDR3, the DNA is TGTGCCTGGAGTGTCCCTAGCAGGAGTTTTTACAATGAGCAGTTCTTC. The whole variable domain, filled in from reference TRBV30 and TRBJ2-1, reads SQTIHQWPATLVQPVGSPLSLECTVEGTSNPNLYWYRQAAGRGLQLLFYSVGIGQISSEVPQNLSASRPQDRQFILSSKKLLLSDSGFYLCAWSVPSRSFYNEQFFGPGTRLTVL.

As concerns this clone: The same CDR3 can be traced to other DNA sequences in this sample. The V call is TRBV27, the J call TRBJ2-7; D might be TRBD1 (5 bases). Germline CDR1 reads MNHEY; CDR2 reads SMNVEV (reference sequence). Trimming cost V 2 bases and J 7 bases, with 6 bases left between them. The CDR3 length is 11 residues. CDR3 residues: CASSLAGEQYF. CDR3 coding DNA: TGTGCCAGCAGTTTAGCAGGGGAGCAGTACTTC.

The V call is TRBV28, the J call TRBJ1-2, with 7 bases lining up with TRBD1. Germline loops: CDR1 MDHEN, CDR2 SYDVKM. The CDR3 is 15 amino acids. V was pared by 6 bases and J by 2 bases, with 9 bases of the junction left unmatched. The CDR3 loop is CASSSPGTVNYGYTF. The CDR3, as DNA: TGTGCCAGCAGCTCCCCCGGGACAGTAAACTATGGCTACACCTTC.

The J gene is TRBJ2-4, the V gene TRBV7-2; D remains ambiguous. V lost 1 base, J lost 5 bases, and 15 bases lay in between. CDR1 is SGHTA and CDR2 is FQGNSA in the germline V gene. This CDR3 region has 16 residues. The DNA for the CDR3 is TGTGCCAGCAGCTTAGTATTCGCGGCTGGTCAAAACATTCAGTACTTC. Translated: CASSLVFAAGQNIQYF.

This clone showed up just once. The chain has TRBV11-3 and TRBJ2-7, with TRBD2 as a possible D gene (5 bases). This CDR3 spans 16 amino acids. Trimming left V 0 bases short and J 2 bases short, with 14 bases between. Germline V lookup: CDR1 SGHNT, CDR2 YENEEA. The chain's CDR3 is CASSLDRGTHPYEQYF. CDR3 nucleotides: TGTGCCAGCAGCTTAGATCGGGGAACCCATCCCTACGAGCAGTACTTC.

The CDR3 DNA sequence: TGCGCCAGCAGCCAAGAGGGGACAGGGGCGGGCTATGGCTACACCTTC. This translates into CASSQEGTGAGYGYTF. This sequence joins TRBV4-3 and TRBJ1-2; 10 nucleotides match TRBD1. Germline assignment: CDR1 LGHNA and CDR2 YSLEER. The V and J ends lost 0 bases and 4 bases, in that order; junction bases with no gene match: 5. The CDR3 is 16 amino acids.

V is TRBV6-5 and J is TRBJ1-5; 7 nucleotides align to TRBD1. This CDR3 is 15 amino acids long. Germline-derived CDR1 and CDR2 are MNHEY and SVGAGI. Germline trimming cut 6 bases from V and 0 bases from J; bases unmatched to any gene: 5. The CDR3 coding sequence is TGTGCCAGCAGCCCCGGGACAGCTAGCAATCAGCCCCAGCATTTT. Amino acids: CASSPGTASNQPQHF.

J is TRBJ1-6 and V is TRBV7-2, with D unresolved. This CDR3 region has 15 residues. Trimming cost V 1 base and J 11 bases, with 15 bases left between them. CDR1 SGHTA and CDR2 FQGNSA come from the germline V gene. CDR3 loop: CASSLVLTRGAPLHF. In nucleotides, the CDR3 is TGTGCCAGCAGCTTAGTCTTGACACGCGGGGCACCCCTCCACTTT.

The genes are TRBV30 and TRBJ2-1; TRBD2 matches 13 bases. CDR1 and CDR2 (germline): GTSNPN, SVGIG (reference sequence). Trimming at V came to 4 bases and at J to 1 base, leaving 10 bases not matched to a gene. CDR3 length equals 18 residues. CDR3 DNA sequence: TGTGCCTGGACCCCAGGCTGGACTAGCGGGAGTTCCTACAATGAGCAGTTCTTC. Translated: CAWTPGWTSGSSYNEQFF. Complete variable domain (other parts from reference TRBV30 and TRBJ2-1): SQTIHQWPATLVQPVGSPLSLECTVEGTSNPNLYWYRQAAGRGLQLLFYSVGIGQISSEVPQNLSASRPQDRQFILSSKKLLLSDSGFYLCAWTPGWTSGSSYNEQFFGPGTRLTVL.

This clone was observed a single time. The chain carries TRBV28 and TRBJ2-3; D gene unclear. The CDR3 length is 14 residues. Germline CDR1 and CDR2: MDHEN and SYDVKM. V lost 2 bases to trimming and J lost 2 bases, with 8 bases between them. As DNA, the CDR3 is TGTGCCAGCAGTTTAAGCCTTACCACAGATACGCAGTATTTT. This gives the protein CASSLSLTTDTQYF.

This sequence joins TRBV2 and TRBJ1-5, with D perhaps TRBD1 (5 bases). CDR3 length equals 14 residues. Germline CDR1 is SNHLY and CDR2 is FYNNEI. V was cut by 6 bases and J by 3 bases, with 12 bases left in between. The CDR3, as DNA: TGTGCCAGCAGAGCAGACAGAAACAATCAGCCCCAGCATTTT. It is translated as CASRADRNNQPQHF.

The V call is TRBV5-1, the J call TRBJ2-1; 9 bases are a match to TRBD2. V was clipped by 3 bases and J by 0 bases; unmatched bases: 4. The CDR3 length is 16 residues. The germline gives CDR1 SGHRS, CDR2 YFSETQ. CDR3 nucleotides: TGCGCCAGCAGCTGGCGGGGGGGAAGCTCCTACAATGAGCAGTTCTTC. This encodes CASSWRGGSSYNEQFF. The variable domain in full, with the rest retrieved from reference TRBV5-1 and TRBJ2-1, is KAGVTQTPRYLIKTRGQQVTLSCSPISGHRSVSWYQQTPGQGLQFLFEYFSETQRNKGNFPGRFSGRQFSNSRSEMNVSTLELGDSALYLCASSWRGGSSYNEQFFGPGTRLTVL.

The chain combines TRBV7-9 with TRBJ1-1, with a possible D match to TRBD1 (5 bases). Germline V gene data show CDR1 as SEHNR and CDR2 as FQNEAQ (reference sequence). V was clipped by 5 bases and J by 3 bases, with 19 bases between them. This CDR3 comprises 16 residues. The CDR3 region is CASSPRSGGTDTEAFF. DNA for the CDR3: TGTGCCAGCAGCCCCCGGAGTGGCGGGACGGACACTGAAGCTTTCTTT.

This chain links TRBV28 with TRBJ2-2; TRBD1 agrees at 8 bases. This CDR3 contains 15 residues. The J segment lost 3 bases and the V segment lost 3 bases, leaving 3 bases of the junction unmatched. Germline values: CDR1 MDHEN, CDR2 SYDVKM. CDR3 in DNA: TGTGCCAGCAGTTTGGACAGGGTGGACACCGGGGAGCTGTTTTTT. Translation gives CASSLDRVDTGELFF.

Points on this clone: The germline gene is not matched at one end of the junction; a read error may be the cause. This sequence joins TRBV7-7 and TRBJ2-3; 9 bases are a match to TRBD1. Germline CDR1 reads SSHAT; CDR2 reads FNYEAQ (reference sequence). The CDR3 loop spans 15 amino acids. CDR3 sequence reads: CASSLQTGGADTQYF. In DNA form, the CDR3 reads TGTGCTAGCAGCTTACAGACAGGGGGGGCAGATACGCAGTATTTT.

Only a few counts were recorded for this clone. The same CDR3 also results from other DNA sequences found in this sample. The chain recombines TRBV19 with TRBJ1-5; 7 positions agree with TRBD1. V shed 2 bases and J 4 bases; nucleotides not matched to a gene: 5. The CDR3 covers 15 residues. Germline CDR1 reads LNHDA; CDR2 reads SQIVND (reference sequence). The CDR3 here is CASSIRQGENQPQHF. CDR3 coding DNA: TGTGCCAGTAGTATAAGGCAGGGGGAGAATCAGCCCCAGCATTTT.

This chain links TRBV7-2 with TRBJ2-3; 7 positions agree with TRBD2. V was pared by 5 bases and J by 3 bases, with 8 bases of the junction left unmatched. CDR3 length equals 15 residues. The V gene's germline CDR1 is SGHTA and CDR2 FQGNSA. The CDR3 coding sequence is TGTGCCAGCAGCGCCCAGCTAGCGGCTACAGATACGCAGTATTTT. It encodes CASSAQLAATDTQYF.

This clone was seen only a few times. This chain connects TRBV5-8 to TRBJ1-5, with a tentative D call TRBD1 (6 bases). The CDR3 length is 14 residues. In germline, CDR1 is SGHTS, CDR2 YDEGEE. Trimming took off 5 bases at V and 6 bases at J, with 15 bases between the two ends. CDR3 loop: CASRFLQGAQPQHF. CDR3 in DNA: TGTGCCAGCAGATTCCTACAGGGCGCTCAGCCCCAGCATTTT.